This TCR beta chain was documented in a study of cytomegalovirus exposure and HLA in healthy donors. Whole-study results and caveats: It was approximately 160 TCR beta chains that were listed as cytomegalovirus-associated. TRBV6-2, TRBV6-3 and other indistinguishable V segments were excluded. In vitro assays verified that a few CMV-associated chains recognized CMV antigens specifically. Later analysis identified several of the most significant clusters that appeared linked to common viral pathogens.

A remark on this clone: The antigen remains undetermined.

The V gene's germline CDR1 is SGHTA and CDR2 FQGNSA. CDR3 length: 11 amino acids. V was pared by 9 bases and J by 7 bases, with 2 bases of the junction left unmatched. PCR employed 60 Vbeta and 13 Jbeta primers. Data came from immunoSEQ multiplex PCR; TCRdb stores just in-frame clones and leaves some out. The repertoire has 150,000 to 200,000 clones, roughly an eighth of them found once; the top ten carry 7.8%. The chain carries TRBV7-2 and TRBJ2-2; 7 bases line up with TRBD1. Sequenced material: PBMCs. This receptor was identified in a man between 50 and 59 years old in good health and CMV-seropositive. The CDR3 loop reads CASHRGGELFF. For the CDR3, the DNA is TGTGCCAGTCACAGGGGCGGGGAGCTGTTTTTT.